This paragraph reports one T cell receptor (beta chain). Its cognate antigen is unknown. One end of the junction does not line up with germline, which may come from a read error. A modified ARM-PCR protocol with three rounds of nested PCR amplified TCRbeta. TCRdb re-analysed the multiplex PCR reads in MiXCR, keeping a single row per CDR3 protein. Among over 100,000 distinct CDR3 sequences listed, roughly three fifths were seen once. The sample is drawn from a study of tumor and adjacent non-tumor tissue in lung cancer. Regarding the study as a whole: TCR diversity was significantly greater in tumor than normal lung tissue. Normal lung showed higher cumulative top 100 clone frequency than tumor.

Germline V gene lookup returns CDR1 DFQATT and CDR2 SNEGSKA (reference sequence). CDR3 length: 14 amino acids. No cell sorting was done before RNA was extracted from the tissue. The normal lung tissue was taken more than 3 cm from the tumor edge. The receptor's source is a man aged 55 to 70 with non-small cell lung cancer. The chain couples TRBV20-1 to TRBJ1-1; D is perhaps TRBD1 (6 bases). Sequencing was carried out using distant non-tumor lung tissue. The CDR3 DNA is TGCATTGCTAGCTCCTTACAGGGAGGCTCTGAAGCTTTCTTT. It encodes CIASSLQGGSEAFF.